The 5 T cell receptor beta chains presented below share a single source sample, sequenced in a study of blood T cell repertoires in COVID-19. Measured with immunoSEQ multiplex PCR; TCRdb has only the in-frame clones, and not every one. The data contain some 670,000 clones, more than 80% of them singletons. Sequencing was carried out using peripheral blood. Receptors were obtained from a woman aged 18-30 years with acute or convalescent COVID-19.

This clone came up once. V usage is TRBV19 and J usage is TRBJ2-7, with 8 positions matching TRBD1. Looked up from germline, CDR1 is LNHDA and CDR2 is SQIVND (reference sequence). V was pared by 7 bases and J by 4 bases, with 15 bases of the junction left unmatched. CDR3 length: 16 residues. In DNA form, the CDR3 reads TGTGCCAGTACCCCTAGCCCCGGGACAGGAATTTACGAGCAGTACTTC. It codes for CASTPSPGTGIYEQYF.

The genes are TRBV24-1 and TRBJ2-2, with 8 bases lining up with TRBD1. CDR3 length: 16 amino acids. CDR1 and CDR2 (germline): KGHDR, SFDVKD. V lost 7 bases, J lost 6 bases, and 12 bases stayed unmatched. Written as DNA, the CDR3 is TGTGCCACCAGCTACACAGGGGGAGCTGGCGCCGGGGAGCTGTTTTTT. This gives the protein CATSYTGGAGAGELFF.

V is TRBV5-1 and J is TRBJ2-1; D remains unclear. CDR1 and CDR2 from the germline V gene are SGHRS and YFSETQ. V was shortened by 2 bases and J by 9 bases, with 9 bases between the two germline ends. This CDR3 has 12 residues. CDR3 coding DNA: TGCGCCAGCAGCTTAACAGTCCGTGAGCAGTTCTTC. The encoded protein is CASSLTVREQFF.

This chain joins TRBV4-3 and TRBJ2-7; TRBD2 agrees at 7 bases. The CDR3 sequence is 16 residues long. After removal of 0 bases from V and 3 bases from J, the junction contained 8 bases not matched to a gene. Germline V gene sequence: CDR1 LGHNA, CDR2 YSLEER. In nucleotides, the CDR3 is TGCGCCAGCAGCCAAGAGTTGGGCGGGGGTTACTACGAGCAGTACTTC. Its translation: CASSQELGGGYYEQYF.

The V call is TRBV6-5, the J call TRBJ1-1; possible D gene TRBD1, 6 bases. Trimming shortened V by 6 bases and J by 1 base, and 12 bases separated the two germline ends. The CDR3 totals 14 residues. Per the germline V gene, CDR1 is MNHEY and CDR2 is SVGAGI. The CDR3 DNA reads as TGTGCCAGCAGCTTCCAGGACAGGAACACTGAAGCTTTCTTT. Amino acids: CASSFQDRNTEAFF.